The rows below give T cell receptor beta chains drawn from one sample of a study of T cell responses to AZD1222 COVID-19 vaccine. Assay: immunoSEQ multiplex PCR; the TCRdb copy retains only in-frame clones and omits some. The sample includes about 140,000 clones, just over 90% of them seen just once. The sample consisted of peripheral blood, taken 28 days after the second AZD1222 dose. These receptors were obtained from an adult who received the AZD1222 COVID-19 vaccine. Each CDR3 is given with its conserved first and last residue. A D gene is named only where the DNA matches it firmly. A clone size is listed for some rows: how often the clone was seen (once, few, many), or a class if it is expanded.

V gene	clone size	J gene	D gene	CDR3 DNA	CDR3 protein
TRBV28	NA	TRBJ1-5	TRBD1	TGTGCCAGCAGTTTAATAATGGGGACAGGGTACGGGCCCCAGCATTTT	CASSLIMGTGYGPQHF
TRBV28	NA	TRBJ2-3	NA	TGTGCCAGCAGTTTAGCGGGGCGGCCAGATACGCAGTATTTT	CASSLAGRPDTQYF
TRBV5-1	NA	TRBJ2-3	TRBD1	TGCGCCAGCAGTTCTTCCGGGACAGTCACAGATACGCAGTATTTT	CASSSSGTVTDTQYF
TRBV7-2	NA	TRBJ1-2	NA	TGTGCCAGCAATCCCGGAGGGTCCAACTATGGCTACACCTTC	CASNPGGSNYGYTF
TRBV2	NA	TRBJ2-7	TRBD1	TGTGCCAGCAGTGAGCAAGGACAGGGCTACGAGCAGTACTTC	CASSEQGQGYEQYF
TRBV5-6	NA	TRBJ2-7	NA	TGTGCCAGCAGCGGGGGCCCCGGGGTGTCTTCCTACGAGCAGTACTTC	CASSGGPGVSSYEQYF
TRBV9	NA	TRBJ1-2	NA	TGTGCCAGCAGCGACCGGGACATATTAAAAGGAGGCTACACCTTC	CASSDRDILKGGYTF
TRBV24-1	NA	TRBJ2-6	NA	TGTGCCACCAGTGCCGGTGGCTCTGGGGCCAACGTCCTGACTTTC	CATSAGGSGANVLTF
TRBV2	NA	TRBJ1-1	NA	TGTGCCAGCAGTGAGCGGGGAGGGACTGAAGCTTTCTTT	CASSERGGTEAFF
TRBV20-1	NA	TRBJ2-2	NA	TGCAGTGCGAGTAGGGTGAACACCGGGGAGCTGTTTTTT	CSASRVNTGELFF
TRBV2	NA	TRBJ1-4	NA	TGTGCCAGCAGCGCCGACACTTCTAATGAAAAACTGTTTTTT	CASSADTSNEKLFF
TRBV4-1	NA	TRBJ1-2	NA	TGCGCCAGCAGCCAACTAGAGGGGGACTCTAACTATGGCTACACCTTC	CASSQLEGDSNYGYTF
TRBV9	NA	TRBJ2-1	NA	TGTGCCAGCAAGGGGGGCGGGAGCCGCAATGAGCAGTTCTTC	CASKGGGSRNEQFF
TRBV4-3	NA	TRBJ1-3	NA	TGCGCCAGCAGCCAGGGGAGGGAGGGCTCTGGAAACACCATATATTTT	CASSQGREGSGNTIYF
TRBV4-1	NA	TRBJ2-7	NA	TGCGCCAGCAGCCAAGAACCGGGTGGGAGGACCTACGAGCAGTACTTC	CASSQEPGGRTYEQYF
TRBV12-5	NA	TRBJ2-6	TRBD1	TGTGCTAGTGGTTTGTTCCGGGACAGCTCTGGGGCCAACGTCCTGACTTTC	CASGLFRDSSGANVLTF
TRBV14	NA	TRBJ1-1	NA	TGTGCCAGCAGCCCGGGGGTTGAAGCTTTCTTT	CASSPGVEAFF
TRBV29-1	NA	TRBJ2-4	NA	TGCAGCGTTGCAGAGCCCGGGGTAAACATTCAGTACTTC	CSVAEPGVNIQYF
TRBV27	NA	TRBJ2-6	TRBD1	TGTGCCAGCACAGCCTTACAGGGGGCGCCTGGGGCCAACGTCCTGACTTTC	CASTALQGAPGANVLTF
TRBV9	NA	TRBJ1-5	NA	TGTGCCAGCAGCGTAGGCCAAGCGCCAAATCAGCCCCAGCATTTT	CASSVGQAPNQPQHF
TRBV24-1	NA	TRBJ2-1	TRBD2	TGTGCCACCAGTCCTCCCGGGACTAGCGGTTACAATGAGCAGTTCTTC	CATSPPGTSGYNEQFF
TRBV19	NA	TRBJ2-3	TRBD1	TGTGCCAGTAGGGTTGTCCCGGGACAGGGGGCTTCAGATACGCAGTATTTT	CASRVVPGQGASDTQYF
TRBV19	once	TRBJ2-3	TRBD1	TGTGCCAGTAGTATAGGGACAGGGGAGGGCACAGATACGCAGTATTTT	CASSIGTGEGTDTQYF
TRBV15	NA	TRBJ1-2	TRBD1	TGTGCCACCAGCAGGCGGGACAGCAACTATGGCTACACCTTC	CATSRRDSNYGYTF
TRBV3-1/TRBV3-2	NA	TRBJ2-3	NA	TGTGCCAGCAGCCAAGATAGGTCAGATACGCAGTATTTT	CASSQDRSDTQYF
TRBV12-3/TRBV12-4	NA	TRBJ1-6	NA	TGTGCCAGCAGTTTACGACAGAATTCACCCCTCCACTTT	CASSLRQNSPLHF
TRBV3-1/TRBV3-2	NA	TRBJ2-1	NA	TGTGCCAGCAGCCAAGATCTCCCCGGAGATTACAATGAGCAGTTCTTC	CASSQDLPGDYNEQFF
TRBV5-1	once	TRBJ2-1	NA	TGCGCCAGCAGCTTGTATCAGGGTTCCTACAATGAGCAGTTCTTC	CASSLYQGSYNEQFF
TRBV20-1	NA	TRBJ2-7	NA	TGCAGTGCTAGCCCCGGATATTTC	CSASPGYF
TRBV6-2/TRBV6-3	NA	TRBJ2-7	NA	TGTGCCAGCAGCCAGGACAGTTACGAGCAGTACTTC	CASSQDSYEQYF
TRBV9	NA	TRBJ1-1	NA	TGTGCCAGCAGCGTGAGTGGTGGAGGAGAAGCTTTCTTT	CASSVSGGGEAFF
TRBV5-1	NA	TRBJ2-7	NA	TGCGCCAGCAGCTTGGAATCCTACGAGCAGTACTTC	CASSLESYEQYF
TRBV10-3	NA	TRBJ1-2	NA	TGTGCCCCAAACTCGCCGTTCTATGGCTACACCTTC	CAPNSPFYGYTF
TRBV7-3	once	TRBJ1-2	NA	TGTGCCAGCAGCTTAACGCCGGGGGCTGATGGCTACACCTTC	CASSLTPGADGYTF
TRBV19	NA	TRBJ2-3	NA	TGTGCCAGTACCTTGGACCCAGTTGGGGATACGCAGTATTTT	CASTLDPVGDTQYF
TRBV13	NA	TRBJ2-2	NA	TGTGCCAGCAGCTTAGTCTGGCAGGGATTCGGGCAGATTTCCGGGGAGCTGTTTTTT	CASSLVWQGFGQISGELFF
TRBV19	NA	TRBJ1-1	NA	TGTGCCAGTAGAGGCAGGGACCACATGAACACTGAAGCTTTCTTT	CASRGRDHMNTEAFF
TRBV13	NA	TRBJ1-6	TRBD1	TGTGCCAGCAGCGATGGGACCTTGGGACAGGGTGGCAATTCACCCCTCCACTTT	CASSDGTLGQGGNSPLHF
TRBV7-9	NA	TRBJ1-2	NA	TGTGCCAGCAGCTCGATAACAGGCATCTATGGCTACACCTTC	CASSSITGIYGYTF
TRBV28	NA	TRBJ2-3	TRBD2	TGTGCCAGCAGTTTATGGGCTAGCGGGACCACAGATACGCAGTATTTT	CASSLWASGTTDTQYF
TRBV27	NA	TRBJ1-4	TRBD1	TGTGCCAGCAGTTCGCACCGGGACAGTTATAATGAAAAACTGTTTTTT	CASSSHRDSYNEKLFF
TRBV5-5	NA	TRBJ2-7	TRBD1	TGTGCCAGCAGCCGGGGACAGGGGATCTACGAGCAGTACTTC	CASSRGQGIYEQYF
TRBV19	NA	TRBJ2-5	NA	TGTGCCAGTAGTCCGCGGGCCCGGGCACGGGCCCAAGAGACCCAGTACTTC	CASSPRARARAQETQYF
TRBV12-3/TRBV12-4	NA	TRBJ1-2	NA	TGTGCCAGCACCGCAGGACAGCTCTCCAGGTACACCTTC	CASTAGQLSRYTF
TRBV19	NA	TRBJ2-7	NA	TGTGCCAGTAGTGGACCCGGGACCTTATACGAGCAGTACTTC	CASSGPGTLYEQYF
TRBV10-3	NA	TRBJ2-1	NA	TGTGCCATCAGGAAAGGGGGGACTTCCTACAATGAGCAGTTCTTC	CAIRKGGTSYNEQFF
TRBV11-2	NA	TRBJ2-3	TRBD2	TGTGCCAGCAGCCCAGGGACTAGGAGGACAGATACGCAGTATTTT	CASSPGTRRTDTQYF
TRBV6-6	NA	TRBJ1-2	NA	TGTGCCAGCACCATGGGAGGGGGGTATGGCTACACCTTC	CASTMGGGYGYTF
TRBV6-1	NA	TRBJ2-7	NA	TGTGCCAGCAGTGAGGTTAACTCCTACGAGCAGTACTTC	CASSEVNSYEQYF
TRBV29-1	NA	TRBJ1-2	TRBD1	TGCAGCGCTATGGGACAGGGGGCTTCTCGGTATGGCTACACCTTC	CSAMGQGASRYGYTF
TRBV6-6	NA	TRBJ2-7	NA	TGTGCCAGCAGTTTCTCGTCTCCCTACGAGCAGTACTTC	CASSFSSPYEQYF
TRBV19	NA	TRBJ1-2	TRBD1	TGTGCCAGTAATCGCCTGGACAGGGGTCTCAATAACTATGGCTACACCTTC	CASNRLDRGLNNYGYTF
TRBV13	NA	TRBJ2-5	TRBD2	TGTGCCAGCAGCCCCGGACTAGCGGGGGAGCAGGAGACCCAGTACTTC	CASSPGLAGEQETQYF